This TCR beta chain was found in a study of T cell responses to AZD1222 COVID-19 vaccine. The V gene lost 0 bases and the J gene lost 1 base, with 12 bases spanning the gap. Germline values: CDR1 MNHEY, CDR2 SVGAGI. The length of the CDR3 is 16 residues. Note on this clone: Its specificity is not known.

Study observations and caveats: After the peak T cell response, and only then, were repertoires sampled. The breadth and depth of Spike-specific TCRs increased once two AZD1222 doses had been given.

Profiled with immunoSEQ multiplex PCR; TCRdb holds only in-frame clones, not every one. The sample includes about 140,000 clones, more than 75% of them seen just once. The rearrangement joins TRBV6-5 to TRBJ1-1, with D possibly being TRBD1 (6 bases). The sequenced sample was peripheral blood, obtained 28 days after the second AZD1222 dose. This receptor was taken from an adult who received the AZD1222 COVID-19 vaccine. The CDR3 DNA is TGTGCCAGCAGTTACTCGAGGGGGGGGCGGAACACTGAAGCTTTCTTT. This translates into CASSYSRGGRNTEAFF.